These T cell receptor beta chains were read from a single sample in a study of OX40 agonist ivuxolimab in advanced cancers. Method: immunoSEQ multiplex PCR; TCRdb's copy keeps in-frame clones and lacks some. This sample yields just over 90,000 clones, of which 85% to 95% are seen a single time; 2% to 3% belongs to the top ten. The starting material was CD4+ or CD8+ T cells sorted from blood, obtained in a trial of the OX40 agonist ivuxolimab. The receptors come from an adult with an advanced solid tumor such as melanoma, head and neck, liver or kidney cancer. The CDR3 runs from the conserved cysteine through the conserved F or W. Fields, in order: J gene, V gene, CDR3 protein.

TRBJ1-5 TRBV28 CASSLFGQSVSSNQPQHF
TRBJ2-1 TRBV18 CASSPPERYNEQFF
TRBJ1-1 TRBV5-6 CASSFFGSGPIEAFF
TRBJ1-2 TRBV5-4 CASSPGLRGDYGYTF
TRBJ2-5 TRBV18 CASSPYTHRGPQETQYF
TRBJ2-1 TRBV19 CASSIGDNEQFF
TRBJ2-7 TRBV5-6 CASSLSVGEQYF
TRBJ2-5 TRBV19 CASSLPGRAGSQYF
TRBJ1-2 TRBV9 CASSVEGGPDNYGYTF
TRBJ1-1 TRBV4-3 CASSQDGPGVTEAFF
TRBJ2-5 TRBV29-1 CSVDTGMGETQYF
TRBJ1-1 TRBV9 CASSARDGRNEAFF
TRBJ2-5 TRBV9 CASSARDRKETQYF
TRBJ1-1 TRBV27 CASSLWGLGTEAFF
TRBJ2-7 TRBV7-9 CASSGGLTYEQYF
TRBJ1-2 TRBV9 CASSVGRTGLGYTF
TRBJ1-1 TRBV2 CASSEGAVLSIF
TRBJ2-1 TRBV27 CASSRYNEQFF
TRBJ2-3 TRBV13 CASSLSPRSGSGIDTQYF
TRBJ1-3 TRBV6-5 CASSPYMGTGNTIYF
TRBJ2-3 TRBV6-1 CASSEWAGQGTDTQYF
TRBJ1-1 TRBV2 CASSEETGAEAFF
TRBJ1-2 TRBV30 CAWSARQYYGYTF
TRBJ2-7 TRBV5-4 CASRTDRGLYEQYF
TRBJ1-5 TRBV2 CASSETGGQPQHF
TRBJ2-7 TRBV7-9 CASSLGSGDEQYF
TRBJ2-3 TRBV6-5 CASRFAGGLTDTQYF
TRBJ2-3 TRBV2 CASRTGDTDTQYF
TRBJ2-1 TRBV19 CASSPRLAGGFSEQFF
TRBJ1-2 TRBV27 CASSPAGVNYGYTF
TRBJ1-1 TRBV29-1 CSVKMTEAFF
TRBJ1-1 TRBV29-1 CSVEFMNTEAFF
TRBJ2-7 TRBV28 CASSEREQVYEQYF
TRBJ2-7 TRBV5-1 CASSWGVEQYF
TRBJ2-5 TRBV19 CASSIVLVGGPEETQYF
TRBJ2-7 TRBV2 CACDRDRSYEQYF
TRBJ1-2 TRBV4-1 CASSQGFESNYGYTF
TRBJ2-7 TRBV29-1 CSVVASGNYEQYF
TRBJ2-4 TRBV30 CASSGDRATRYF
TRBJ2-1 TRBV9 CASSPGGSYNEQFF
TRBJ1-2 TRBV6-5 CASSEAEGIGYTF
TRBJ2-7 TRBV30 CAWSVGQGLYEQYF
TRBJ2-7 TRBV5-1 CASSLGTGLGREQYF
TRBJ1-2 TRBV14 CASSVFRTDGYTF
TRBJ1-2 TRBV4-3 CASSQDGSLQGLLYGYTF
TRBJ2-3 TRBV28 CASTAGGSSTDTQYF